Listed below are T cell receptor beta chains from one sample, sequenced in a study of patients and donors after allogeneic stem cell transplantation. TCRdb reanalysed the RT-PCR reads using MiXCR and keeps one entry per CDR3 protein. The sample has about 960,000 distinct CDR3 sequences; approximately 19% are singletons. Material: blood, either unsorted or a sorted T cell fraction (not recorded which). Source of these receptors: a human donor who was either an allogeneic HSCT recipient or a stem cell or donor lymphocyte infusion donor (not recorded which). It is not recorded whose cells these are; they may come from a transplant donor. CDR3s include the opening cysteine and the closing phenylalanine or tryptophan. Each record gives: CDR3 length, V gene, J gene, CDR3 protein.

>15|TRBV27|TRBJ1-2
CASSPGTKALYGYTF
>17|TRBV27|TRBJ2-2
CASNLLGGTQNTGELFF
>18|TRBV12-3/TRBV12-4|TRBJ2-3
CASRRGLTFISSTDTQYF
>15|TRBV19|TRBJ1-5
CASSIQQGDEQPQHF
>16|TRBV7-9|TRBJ1-1
CAIKGGPGDSNTEAFF
>17|TRBV20-1|TRBJ2-3
CSASPSGVAGNRDTQYF
>16|TRBV7-9|TRBJ2-3
CASSQTSGGGTDTQYF
>11|TRBV13|TRBJ1-1
CASSLEDMAFF
>15|TRBV24-1|TRBJ2-1
CATSEGVLVLNEQFF
>16|TRBV6-1|TRBJ2-3
CASSEAWPRGTHTQYF
>15|TRBV7-2|TRBJ1-4
CASSFGTRGNEKLFF
>15|TRBV6-2/TRBV6-3|TRBJ1-2
CASSYLPRVGSGYTF
>14|TRBV7-2|TRBJ2-7
CASSLYFGGYEQYF
>15|TRBV20-1|TRBJ1-6
CSASFDRADNSPLHF
>13|TRBV6-6|TRBJ1-1
CASMRGVNTEAFF
>13|TRBV20-1|TRBJ1-1
CSASTGVNTEAFF
>12|TRBV7-9|TRBJ1-1
CASSLGETEAFF
>14|TRBV20-1|TRBJ1-2
CSARQIKANYGYTF
>14|TRBV18|TRBJ2-1
CASSPISAGNEQFF
>14|TRBV9|TRBJ2-1
CASSVGTEYNEQFF
>16|TRBV5-1|TRBJ2-2
CASSLFWRLDSGELFF
>13|TRBV7-2|TRBJ1-2
CASSFRVGFGYTF
>14|TRBV6-2/TRBV6-3|TRBJ2-7
CASSKTGGGYEQYF
>15|TRBV5-1|TRBJ2-1
CASSSVPDYLNEQFF
>13|TRBV6-1|TRBJ1-1
CASSPDFTGGAPF
>15|TRBV4-2|TRBJ2-7
CASSQGGGGKDEQYF
>12|TRBV27|TRBJ2-1
CASSLPAGAEFF
>16|TRBV10-3|TRBJ2-7
CAISESVTGRSYEQYF
>15|TRBV4-1|TRBJ2-1
CASSQAQGVSGEQFF
>13|TRBV6-6|TRBJ2-7
CASSYWQTYEQYF
>13|TRBV9|TRBJ1-2
CASSVEGTDGYTF
>15|TRBV20-1|TRBJ1-1
CSAREGEVGNTEAFF
>13|TRBV12-3/TRBV12-4|TRBJ1-2
CATRGQFSYGYTF
>16|TRBV7-3|TRBJ2-1
CASSQTAGEGYNEQFF
>12|TRBV14|TRBJ2-1
CASSRPLDEQFF
>14|TRBV27|TRBJ2-7
CASSLAQGASEQYF
>14|TRBV4-3|TRBJ1-2
CASSQQAATGGYTF
>17|TRBV20-1|TRBJ1-1
CSAREPDNTRKNTEAFF
>17|TRBV4-2|TRBJ2-3
CASSQAGGIKGTDTQYF
>16|TRBV4-1|TRBJ2-1
CASSQFYRGAYNEQFF
>13|TRBV27|TRBJ2-3
CACSLSGPDTQYF
>15|TRBV5-1|TRBJ1-4
CASSLEGGGGEKLFF
>11|TRBV20-1|TRBJ2-1
CSASGWAEQFF
>16|TRBV5-6|TRBJ1-4
CASSLALVQTNEKLFF
>15|TRBV4-3|TRBJ2-1
CASSQEGRTGNEQFF
>15|TRBV4-3|TRBJ2-7
CASSPSRGGLYEQYF
>14|TRBV10-3|TRBJ1-2
CAISESGAVLRYTF
>11|TRBV20-1|TRBJ1-4
CSAPAGEKLFF
>13|TRBV15|TRBJ1-1
CATSTKKNTEAFF
>16|TRBV6-5|TRBJ1-5
CASSYSAGLRGQPQHF
>13|TRBV29-1|TRBJ2-1
CSVPSGAYNEQFF
>14|TRBV5-6|TRBJ1-1
CASSIEGRVTEAFF
>18|TRBV15|TRBJ2-2
CATSNFGPDSRNTGELFF
>18|TRBV9|TRBJ2-5
CASSSELQRQGMKETQYF
>15|TRBV7-2|TRBJ1-2
CASSSDRRRNYGYTF